This passage covers 27 T cell receptor beta chains from one sample sequenced in a study of vaccination and CD4 T cells after COVID-19. This sample's treatment: approximately 9-day PBMC culture with coronavirus spike peptide pools or control peptides (ViraFEST assay). Their antigen targets remain unknown. Oncomine TCR Beta short-read sequencing was applied to DNA from cultured CD4+ T cells. TCRdb called the PCR reads again in MiXCR, with one record for every CDR3 protein. The repertoire has 4,100 or so distinct CDR3 sequences, 22% of them found once; the top ten carry roughly three fifths. This specimen consisted of CD4+ T cells from blood, cultured in vitro, obtained after SARS-CoV-2 vaccination. All receptors come from a human donor who had recovered from COVID-19.

This clonotype was seen ten or more times. The chain is built from TRBV15 and TRBJ2-3; 10 nucleotides line up with TRBD1. With 3 bases clipped from V and 5 bases from J, the junction kept 8 bases outside the gene matches. The CDR3 contains 16 residues. CDR1 is LNHNV and CDR2 is YYDKDF in the germline V gene (reference sequence). CDR3: CATSRRTGGNRDTQYF. The CDR3 nucleotides are TGTGCCACCAGCAGGAGGACAGGGGGTAATAGAGATACGCAGTATTTT.

The chain carries TRBV19 and TRBJ1-6, with TRBD1 matching 8 bases. CDR1 and CDR2 from the germline V gene are LNHDA and SQIVND (reference sequence). V was clipped by 10 bases and J by 6 bases; unmatched bases: 14. The CDR3 has 16 residues. This CDR3 is CATRTGYDLINSPLHF. CDR3 bases: TGTGCCACACGGACAGGGTATGACTTAATTAATTCACCCCTCCACTTT.

The J gene is TRBJ2-7, the V gene TRBV5-1, with D maybe TRBD1 (5 bases). This CDR3 comprises 14 residues. Trimming removed 2 bases at V and 4 bases at J, with 13 bases between. Germline V gene sequence: CDR1 SGHRS, CDR2 YFSETQ. The CDR3 loop reads CASSLPTGLYEQYF. CDR3 bases: TGCGCCAGCAGCTTACCAACAGGATTATACGAGCAGTACTTC.

Concerning this clonotype itself: A much larger clone differs by one base, so this may be a read error. This chain connects TRBV7-2 to TRBJ1-2; D gene ambiguous. The germline V and J ends were trimmed by 2 bases and 8 bases, with 21 bases remaining between them. The CDR3 sequence is 16 residues long. Germline V lookup: CDR1 SGHTA, CDR2 FQGNSA. DNA of the CDR3: TGTGCCAGCAGCTTACAGCGGGTGCCCGCCTTTGGGGGCTACACCTTC. Amino acid sequence: CASSLQRVPAFGGYTF.

This clonotype is deemed medium-sized. V usage is TRBV6-1 and J usage is TRBJ2-5; 9 bases map to TRBD1. The V gene's germline CDR1 is MNHNS and CDR2 SASEGT. V gave up 5 bases and J gave up 3 bases; unmatched junction bases: 16. The CDR3 sequence is 18 residues long. CDR3 coding DNA: TGTGCCAGCAGTCAGAGCGCTCCTGGGACAGGGTTTGAAGAGACCCAGTACTTC. It specifies CASSQSAPGTGFEETQYF.

The chain recombines TRBV6-2 or TRBV6-3 with TRBJ1-2; D not certain. Trimming shortened V by 4 bases and J by 3 bases, and 9 bases separated the two germline ends. This CDR3 has 13 residues. Germline loops: CDR1 MNHEY, CDR2 SVGEGT. The CDR3 here is CASSLAVDYGYTF. In DNA form, the CDR3 reads TGTGCCAGCAGTTTGGCAGTAGACTATGGCTACACCTTC.

The J gene is TRBJ2-7, the V gene TRBV12-3 or TRBV12-4; 10 bases line up with TRBD1. V lost 6 bases to trimming and J lost 5 bases; unmatched junction nucleotides: 4. The CDR3 loop spans 13 amino acids. CDR3 residues: CASSRQGAHEQYF. CDR3 nucleotide sequence: TGTGCCAGCAGCCGACAGGGGGCCCACGAGCAGTACTTC.

This clonotype came up a few times. The genes are TRBV4-1 and TRBJ2-1; weak D call: TRBD2 (5 bases). Germline loops: CDR1 MGHRA, CDR2 YSYEKL. The CDR3 runs to 13 residues. With 1 base removed from V and 6 bases from J, the gap between germline ends came to 7 bases. CDR3 DNA sequence: TGCGCCAGCAGCCAAGGAGGGATCAATGAGCAGTTCTTC. It specifies CASSQGGINEQFF.

This clonotype was detected only a few times. This sequence joins TRBV5-4 and TRBJ2-5; 7 nucleotides match TRBD1. V shed 6 bases, J shed 2 bases, and the junction held 7 bases outside the gene matches. Germline V gene sequence: CDR1 SGHNT, CDR2 YYREEE (reference sequence). There are 14 residues in the CDR3. CDR3 bases: TGTGCCAGCACCCTGGGACAGCAGCAAGAGACCCAGTACTTC. Residues: CASTLGQQQETQYF.

This clonotype was seen a few times. The V gene is TRBV7-3, the J gene TRBJ1-2, with 7 bases fitting TRBD1. This CDR3 spans 16 amino acids. The J segment lost 2 bases and the V segment lost 0 bases, leaving 6 bases of the junction unmatched. CDR1 is SGHTA and CDR2 is FQGTGA in the germline V gene. CDR3 loop: CASSLTPAGGNYGYTF. CDR3 nucleotide sequence: TGTGCCAGCAGCTTAACGCCTGCAGGGGGAAACTATGGCTACACCTTC.

This clonotype was observed many times. J is TRBJ1-2 and V is TRBV20-1; the match to TRBD1 covers 7 bases. Germline assignment: CDR1 DFQATT and CDR2 SNEGSKA (reference sequence). CDR3 size: 16 residues. After removal of 6 bases from V and 1 base from J, the junction contained 14 bases not matched to a gene. The CDR3 nucleotides read TGCAGTGCCCTTCCCTCCGGGACAGTCGTTAACTATGGCTACACCTTC. It encodes CSALPSGTVVNYGYTF.

V and J are TRBV19 and TRBJ1-1, with 8 bases that match TRBD1. The CDR3 sequence is 12 residues long. After removal of 5 bases from V and 5 bases from J, the junction contained 1 base not matched to a gene. Germline values: CDR1 LNHDA, CDR2 SQIVND (reference sequence). CDR3 loop: CASSDRGTEAFF. DNA for the CDR3: TGTGCCAGTAGTGACAGGGGAACTGAAGCTTTCTTT.

By its share, this clonotype is medium-sized. The rearrangement uses TRBV7-2 and TRBJ2-3; D unclear. V was trimmed by 1 base and J by 5 bases, leaving 13 bases between them. The CDR3 is 15 residues long. The V gene's germline CDR1 is SGHTA and CDR2 FQGNSA. CDR3 amino acids: CASSLGMTPIDTQYF. The CDR3 DNA is TGTGCCAGCAGCTTAGGGATGACCCCGATAGATACGCAGTATTTT.

This clonotype is termed medium-sized. The chain recombines TRBV6-1 with TRBJ1-5, with 9 bases matching TRBD1. Germline lookup yields CDR1 MNHNS and CDR2 SASEGT. V lost 11 bases and J lost 4; bases outside the gene matches: 0. The CDR3 has 11 amino acids. CDR3 nucleotide sequence: TGTGCCGGACAGGGGAATCAGCCCCAGCATTTT. It specifies CAGQGNQPQHF.

The chain is built from TRBV10-1 and TRBJ2-3, with 8 bases matching TRBD2. The CDR3 consists of 16 residues. The germline gives CDR1 WNHNN, CDR2 SYGVQD (reference sequence). J gave up 2 bases and V 2 bases, and 6 bases lay outside the gene matches. The CDR3: CASSEGLAKHTDTQYF. The CDR3 DNA is TGCGCCAGCAGTGAGGGACTAGCTAAGCACACAGATACGCAGTATTTT.

This clonotype has a handful of counts. The J gene is TRBJ1-6, the V gene TRBV28; D call uncertain. This CDR3 is built from 17 residues. Trimming stripped 0 bases from V and 3 bases from J, with 12 bases between. Germline values: CDR1 MDHEN, CDR2 SYDVKM. This CDR3 is CASSLWNLGSYNSPLHF. The CDR3 DNA follows: TGTGCCAGCAGTTTATGGAATTTGGGAAGCTATAATTCACCCCTCCACTTT. Variable domain in full (rest from reference TRBV28 and TRBJ1-6): DVKVTQSSRYLVKRTGEKVFLECVQDMDHENMFWYRQDPGLGLRLIYFSYDVKMKEKGDIPEGYSVSREKKERFSLILESASTNQTSMYLCASSLWNLGSYNSPLHFGNGTRLTVT.

In its sample, this clonotype was seen a few times. The chain is built from TRBV5-5 and TRBJ2-7, with TRBD1 matching 7 bases. The germline CDR1 and CDR2 sequences are SGHKS and YYEKEE (reference sequence). V was pared by 3 bases and J by 6 bases, with 9 bases of the junction left unmatched. The CDR3 has 14 amino acids. CDR3 DNA: TGTGCCAGCAGCTCTACAGGGGTCAAGGGCGAGCAGTACTTC. It specifies CASSSTGVKGEQYF.

V usage is TRBV29-1 and J usage is TRBJ2-1, with TRBD1 matching 9 bases. The CDR3 contains 15 residues. V lost 7 bases, J lost 1 base, and 8 bases stayed unmatched. The germline V gene has CDR1 SQVTM and CDR2 ANQGSEA. The CDR3 loop is CSGSLGTGSYNEQFF. The CDR3 nucleotides read TGCAGCGGGTCACTCGGGACAGGGTCCTACAATGAGCAGTTCTTC.

This clonotype has only a few counts. The chain uses TRBV6-1 and TRBJ1-1, with D possibly matching TRBD1 (5 bases). Between the trimmed V and J ends, which lost 1 base and 1 base, there was a span of 16 bases. The germline V gene has CDR1 MNHNS and CDR2 SASEGT. This CDR3 region has 17 residues. CDR3 nucleotides: TGTGCCAGCAGTGAAGACCCGCAGGGAAGTTGGAACACTGAAGCTTTCTTT. Its translation: CASSEDPQGSWNTEAFF.

In its sample, this clonotype is medium-sized. The chain employs TRBV7-3 and TRBJ2-7; possibly TRBD1 for D (6 bases). The CDR3 runs to 13 residues. Germline assignment: CDR1 SGHTA and CDR2 FQGTGA. V lost 5 bases to trimming and J lost 3 bases, with 11 bases between them. CDR3: CASSPRGSYEQYF. CDR3 nucleotides: TGTGCCAGCAGCCCCAGGGGAAGCTACGAGCAGTACTTC.

The chain recombines TRBV4-2 with TRBJ1-2; no definite D call. The CDR3 is 15 amino acids. In germline, CDR1 is LGHNA, CDR2 YNFKEQ. The V and J ends lost 1 base and 6 bases respectively, with 15 bases between them. The CDR3 bases are TGTGCCAGCAGCCAAGTCCTCTCGGCGTCGAATGGCTACACCTTC. Its translation: CASSQVLSASNGYTF.

In its sample, this clonotype is medium-sized. This chain connects TRBV7-2 to TRBJ1-2, with 8 bases aligning to TRBD1. The CDR3 length is 13 residues. V lost 4 bases and J lost 9; bases outside the gene matches: 7. Germline lookup yields CDR1 SGHTA and CDR2 FQGNSA. The CDR3, as DNA: TGTGCCAGCAGCTCGAACCAGGGGGCGCGCTACACCTTC. Encoded protein: CASSSNQGARYTF.

This clonotype was seen a single time. CDR3 nucleotides: TGTGCCAGCAGTTACTCGATCCGGGACAGAGACACAGATACGCAGTATTTT. Protein product: CASSYSIRDRDTDTQYF. V usage is TRBV6-2 or TRBV6-3 and J usage is TRBJ2-3; 7 nucleotides align to TRBD1. The length of the CDR3 is 17 residues. CDR1 MNHEY and CDR2 SVGEGT come from the germline V gene. Trimming removed 0 bases from V and 2 bases from J; junction bases left unmatched: 8.

This clonotype is termed medium-sized. The chain couples TRBV24-1 to TRBJ2-5, with D tentatively TRBD2 (6 bases). Germline CDR1 reads KGHDR; CDR2 reads SFDVKD. V shed 5 bases and J shed 3 bases, with 21 bases lying between them. The CDR3 spans 17 residues. Here the CDR3 DNA reads TGTGCCACCAGTGGAAATGTGGGCGGGGAACTCGAAGAGACCCAGTACTTC. Its protein product is CATSGNVGGELEETQYF.

CDR3 sequence: CASRNRGELQDTQYF. The CDR3 nucleotides read TGTGCCAGCAGGAATCGGGGGGAACTTCAGGATACGCAGTATTTT. This chain connects TRBV5-4 to TRBJ2-3; 7 bases map to TRBD2. The CDR3 runs to 15 residues. The trim removed 5 bases at V and 6 bases at J, leaving 12 bases unmatched. Germline V CDR1 and CDR2: SGHNT, YYREEE (reference sequence).

This clonotype was counted between two and nine times. This rearrangement joins TRBV4-1 to TRBJ1-6, with TRBD1 matching 7 bases. The CDR3 spans 17 residues. V was clipped by 0 bases and J by 7 bases; unmatched bases: 9. The germline V gene encodes CDR1 MGHRA and CDR2 YSYEKL. The CDR3 DNA is TGCGCCAGCAGCCAAGATCCCCGAGACAGGGACAATTCACCCCTCCACTTT. Protein product: CASSQDPRDRDNSPLHF.

This clonotype is classed as medium-sized. The rearrangement links TRBV6-5 to TRBJ1-2; D is possibly TRBD1 (6 bases). From germline, CDR1 is MNHEY and CDR2 SVGAGI. The CDR3 consists of 16 residues. V lost 0 bases and J lost 0, with 11 bases in between. CDR3 DNA sequence: TGTGCCAGCAGTTACTCGCGGGGGCAAGCTAACTATGGCTACACCTTC. It is translated as CASSYSRGQANYGYTF.